What follows is one T cell receptor beta chain and its context. V lost 6 bases and J 7 bases, leaving 12 bases between the germline ends. The CDR3 is 13 amino acids. CDR1 is LNHDA, CDR2 SQIVND, per germline (reference sequence). These data are taken from a study of shared clonotypes between healthy human individuals. Using immunoSEQ multiplex PCR, the repertoire was profiled, and TCRdb retains in-frame clones only, with some absent. The table shows 70,000 to 95,000 clones, with roughly three fifths occurring only once. The chain joins TRBV19 to TRBJ1-4, with a possible D match to TRBD1 (6 bases). The TCR comes from a man between 25 and 39 years old in good health. The sample comprised memory CD8+ T cells sorted from blood. As to subset: CD45RO+ cells pooled with CCR7-negative TemRA cells. CDR3 loop: CASRAQTGEKLFF. DNA for the CDR3: TGTGCCAGTAGAGCCCAGACAGGTGAAAAACTGTTTTTT. The variable domain in full, completed from reference TRBV19 and TRBJ1-4, reads DGGITQSPKYLFRKEGQNVTLSCEQNLNHDAMYWYRQDPGQGLRLIYYSQIVNDFQKGDIAEGYSVSREKKESFPLTVTSAQKNPTAFYLCASRAQTGEKLFFGSGTQLSVL.